A single TCR beta chain is shown here with its context. Its specific antigen is unknown. Within one base of it there is no much larger clone, and no base qualities were kept. This record comes from a study of T cell responses to AZD1222 COVID-19 vaccine (dated by TCRdb to the early 2020s). Study-wide context: A total of 233 trial participants underwent TCR sequencing, of whom 207 had received two doses of AZD1222 and approximately 26 had received two doses of the MenACWY control vaccine. Trial participants were enrolled by age into subgroups of 18-55, 56-69 and 70-plus years, and approximately 150, 30 and 60 TCR-sequenced participants, respectively, were included in these subgroups.

What this sample's time point label stands for: about 28 days (+/-7) after the second vaccine dose. AZD1222 recipients whose second dose came at about 4 weeks and those whose second dose came at about 12 weeks were combined into one group, since spike-specific TCR depth and breadth did not differ between the two schedules. Vaccinee samples were obtained from the UK trials COV001 and COV002, which included a single-blind randomized controlled phase 2/3 trial of AZD1222 (ChAdOx1 nCoV-19) in healthy adults. For TCRbeta chain sequencing, PBMC samples were collected from trial participants at day 0 and at day 28 after the second dose. Points the paper makes about the study in general: Because no day 14 peak-response samples were available, the repertoires could be characterized only after the peak T cell response. Conclusions about previously exposed vaccinees are limited because only six or seven AZD1222 recipients were SARS-CoV-2 seropositive at baseline. Reportedly, close to half of the unique spike-specific TCRs recognized epitopes lying outside the regions that are mutated in the B.1.351 and B.1.1.7 variants. A significant rise in spike-specific TCR breadth and depth was observed after two AZD1222 doses relative to day 0 and relative to MenACWY recipients. Most participants were white British and females outnumbered males, and the authors suggested that clonal diversity may have been underestimated. The whole spike protein was spanned by vaccine-associated CD4 TCRs, and dominant responses were seen in regions 160-218 and 743-854. The 56-69-year group was small, and its depth increase did not reach significance, likely because of low power.

From a lookup of the germline V gene, CDR1 and CDR2 are LGHNT and FRNRAP. From the cysteine through the phenylalanine, the CDR3 covers 14 amino acids. Only CDR3 DNA is held: 42 bases, read in frame from base 1. At the junction V is shortened by 5 bases and J by 2 bases, with 11 bases in between. The CDR3 regions of human TCRbeta chains were analyzed by immunosequencing. The study's own analysis went as follows. Repertoire TCRs were checked for matches against a reference library of SARS-CoV-2-specific TCRs that had been generated using the MIRA antigen-specificity platform. Breadth meant the fraction of unique TCRs that were SARS-CoV-2-associated, whereas depth meant the fraction of total T cells that were SARS-CoV-2-associated. Using the MIRA data, each spike-specific TCR was mapped to the spike region that the TCR reacts to and placed in a CD4 or CD8 class. Log10-transformed breadth and depth values were compared by one-way ANOVA with Sidak's multiple comparisons tests. TCRdb carries this immuneACCESS record with in-frame sequences only. Its versions omit some clonotypes, under half of them owing to an unresolved V gene in the studies checked, with the rest unexplained. V and J calls and clone size are as listed in that table; D and trimming were resolved from the DNA. Present in this sample are 110,000 or so clones, about 91% of which were seen just once. Almost 6.5% of the sample is in the top ten clones.

The receptor chain draws on TRBV12-5 and TRBJ2-3; the D gene is unclear. Material: peripheral blood, obtained 28 days after the second AZD1222 dose. This TCR was sampled from an adult who received the AZD1222 COVID-19 vaccine. The encoded CDR3 is CASGPPTSTDTQYF. The DNA is as follows: TGTGCTAGTGGTCCCCCAACATCCACAGATACGCAGTATTTT.